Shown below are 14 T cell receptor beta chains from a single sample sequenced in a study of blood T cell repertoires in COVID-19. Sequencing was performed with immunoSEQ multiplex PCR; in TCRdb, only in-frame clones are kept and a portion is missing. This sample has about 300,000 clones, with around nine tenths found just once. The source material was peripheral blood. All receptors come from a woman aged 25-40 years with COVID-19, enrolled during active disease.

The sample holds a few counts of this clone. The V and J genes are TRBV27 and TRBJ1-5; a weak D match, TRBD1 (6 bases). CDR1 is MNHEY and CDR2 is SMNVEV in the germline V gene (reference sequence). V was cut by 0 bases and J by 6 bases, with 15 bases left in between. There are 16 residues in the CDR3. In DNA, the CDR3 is TGTGCCAGCAGTTTATCGGGCAGGGGAAGGAGTCAGCCCCAGCATTTT. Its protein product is CASSLSGRGRSQPQHF.

In DNA form, the CDR3 reads TGTGCCAGCAGCCAGGCATCCAAATACGAGCAGTACTTC. This translates into CASSQASKYEQYF. The chain couples TRBV11-3 to TRBJ2-7; D ambiguous. V lost 5 bases and J 4 bases, leaving 12 bases between the germline ends. Germline V gene sequence: CDR1 SGHNT, CDR2 YENEEA. CDR3 size: 13 residues.

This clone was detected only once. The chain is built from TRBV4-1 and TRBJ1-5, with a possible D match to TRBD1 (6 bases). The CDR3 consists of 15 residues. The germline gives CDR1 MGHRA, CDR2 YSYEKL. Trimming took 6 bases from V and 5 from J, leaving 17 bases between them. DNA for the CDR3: TGCGCCAGCAGGCAACGGACAGCAGTATATCAGCCCCAGCATTTT. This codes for CASRQRTAVYQPQHF.

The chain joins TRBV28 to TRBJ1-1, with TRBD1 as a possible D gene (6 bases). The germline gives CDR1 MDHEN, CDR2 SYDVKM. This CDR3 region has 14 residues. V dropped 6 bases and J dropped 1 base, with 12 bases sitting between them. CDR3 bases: TGTGCCAGCAGGCAACAGGGCGGGAACACTGAAGCTTTCTTT. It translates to CASRQQGGNTEAFF.

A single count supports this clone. The CDR3 DNA is TGTGCCAGCAGCTTGGGGCTAGCGGGACGGCTCTGGGAGCAGTACGTC. Protein sequence: CASSLGLAGRLWEQYV. The chain has TRBV5-5 and TRBJ2-7; 9 bases are a match to TRBD2. V dropped 0 bases and J dropped 7; count of bases not matched to a gene: 11. The germline gives CDR1 SGHKS, CDR2 YYEKEE (reference sequence). The CDR3 consists of 16 residues.

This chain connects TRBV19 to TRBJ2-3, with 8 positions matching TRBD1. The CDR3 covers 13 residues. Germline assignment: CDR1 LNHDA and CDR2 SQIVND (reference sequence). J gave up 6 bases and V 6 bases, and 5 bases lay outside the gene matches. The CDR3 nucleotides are TGTGCCAGTAGCCTCGACAGGGGCGATACGCAGTATTTT. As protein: CASSLDRGDTQYF. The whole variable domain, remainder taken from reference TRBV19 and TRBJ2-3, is DGGITQSPKYLFRKEGQNVTLSCEQNLNHDAMYWYRQDPGQGLRLIYYSQIVNDFQKGDIAEGYSVSREKKESFPLTVTSAQKNPTAFYLCASSLDRGDTQYFGPGTRLTVL.

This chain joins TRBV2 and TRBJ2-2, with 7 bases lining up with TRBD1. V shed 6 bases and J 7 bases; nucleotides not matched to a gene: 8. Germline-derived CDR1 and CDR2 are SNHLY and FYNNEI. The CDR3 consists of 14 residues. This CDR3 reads CASRGQGESGELFF. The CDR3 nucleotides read TGTGCCAGCAGGGGGCAGGGGGAGAGCGGGGAGCTGTTTTTT. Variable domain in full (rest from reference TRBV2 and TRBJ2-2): EPEVTQTPSHQVTQMGQEVILRCVPISNHLYFYWYRQILGQKVEFLVSFYNNEISEKSEIFDDQFSVERPDGSNFTLKIRSTKLEDSAMYFCASRGQGESGELFFGEGSRLTVL.

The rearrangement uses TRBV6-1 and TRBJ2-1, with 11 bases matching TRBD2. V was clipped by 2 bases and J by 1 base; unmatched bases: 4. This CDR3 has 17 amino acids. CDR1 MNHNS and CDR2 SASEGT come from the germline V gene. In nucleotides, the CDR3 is TGTGCCAGCAGTGAACTAGCGGGGGGACCTTCCTACAATGAGCAGTTCTTC. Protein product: CASSELAGGPSYNEQFF.

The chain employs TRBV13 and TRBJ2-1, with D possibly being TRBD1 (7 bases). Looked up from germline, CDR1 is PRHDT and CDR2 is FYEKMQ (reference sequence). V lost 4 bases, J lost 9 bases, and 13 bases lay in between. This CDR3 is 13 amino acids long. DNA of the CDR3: TGTGCCAGCAGCTCGTACAGGGGAGGTGAGCAGTTCTTC. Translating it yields CASSSYRGGEQFF.

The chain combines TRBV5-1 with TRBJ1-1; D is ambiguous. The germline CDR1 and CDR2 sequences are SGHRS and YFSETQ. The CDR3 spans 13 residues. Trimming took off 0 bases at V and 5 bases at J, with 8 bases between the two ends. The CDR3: CASSLGGVTEAFF. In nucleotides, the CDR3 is TGCGCCAGCAGCTTGGGAGGTGTAACTGAAGCTTTCTTT.

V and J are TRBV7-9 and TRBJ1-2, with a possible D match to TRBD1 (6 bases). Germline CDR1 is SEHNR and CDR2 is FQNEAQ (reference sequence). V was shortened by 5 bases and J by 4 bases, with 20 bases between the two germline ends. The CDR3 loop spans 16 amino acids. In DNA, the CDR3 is TGTGCCAGCAGCGCGCTACAGGGAGAATCTCCCTATGGCTACACCTTC. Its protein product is CASSALQGESPYGYTF.

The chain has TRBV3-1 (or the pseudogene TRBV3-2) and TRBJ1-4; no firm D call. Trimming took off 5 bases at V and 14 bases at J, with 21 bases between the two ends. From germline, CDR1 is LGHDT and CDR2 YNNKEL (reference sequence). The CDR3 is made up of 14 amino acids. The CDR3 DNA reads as TGTGCCAGCAGCTTAAGATTAGAGGCGCAACCTCTGTTTTTT. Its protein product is CASSLRLEAQPLFF.

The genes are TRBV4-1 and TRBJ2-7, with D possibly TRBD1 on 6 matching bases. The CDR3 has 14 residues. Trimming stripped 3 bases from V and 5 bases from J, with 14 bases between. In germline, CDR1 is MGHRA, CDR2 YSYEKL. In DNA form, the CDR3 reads TGCGCCAGCAGCCACTCCAGGGGAAGGAACGAGCAGTACTTC. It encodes CASSHSRGRNEQYF.

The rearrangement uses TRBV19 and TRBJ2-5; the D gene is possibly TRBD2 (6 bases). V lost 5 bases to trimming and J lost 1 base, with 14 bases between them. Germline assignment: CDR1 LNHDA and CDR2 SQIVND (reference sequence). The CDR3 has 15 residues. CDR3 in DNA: TGTGCCAGTAGTCCGGGCGGAGGGTTCCAAGAGACCCAGTACTTC. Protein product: CASSPGGGFQETQYF.